Listed below are T cell receptor beta chains from one sample, sequenced in a study of cytomegalovirus exposure and HLA in healthy donors. The repertoire was sequenced with immunoSEQ multiplex PCR; TCRdb's copy has only in-frame clones and lacks some. The sample lists about 110,000 clones; 70% to 90% were seen once. Sequencing was done on a sample of PBMCs. These TCRs come from a young woman in good health and CMV-seropositive. Both conserved end residues are part of each CDR3. A D gene is named only where the DNA matches it firmly. Some rows mark clone size as missing; the rest say once, few, many or name a class of expanded clone.

CDR3 length	D gene	V gene	clone size	J gene	CDR3 DNA	CDR3 protein
15	.	TRBV7-8	.	TRBJ1-2	TGTGCCAGCAGCTTAGCTTCGCAGGGCTCGAATGGCTACACCTTC	CASSLASQGSNGYTF
14	TRBD1	TRBV7-2	few	TRBJ1-2	TGTGCCAGCAGCTTACAGGCGACAGGGGGCGTCTACACCTTC	CASSLQATGGVYTF
14	.	TRBV5-6	.	TRBJ2-3	TGTGCCAGCAGCTTGGGTGGAGGGGCAGATACGCAGTATTTT	CASSLGGGADTQYF
15	.	TRBV5-1	.	TRBJ1-2	TGCGCCAGCAGCGGAAGTGAGGGACTCCTTTATGGCTACACCTTC	CASSGSEGLLYGYTF
10	.	TRBV6-1	.	TRBJ2-5	TGTGCCAGCAGCTTGGAGACCCAGTACTTC	CASSLETQYF
15	TRBD2	TRBV9	.	TRBJ2-1	TGTGCCAGCAGCGACACTAGCGGGAGGGCCAATGAGCAGTTCTTC	CASSDTSGRANEQFF
14	.	TRBV5-1	.	TRBJ1-2	TGCGCCAGCAGCTTGGCGACAGGAGACTATGGCTACACCTTC	CASSLATGDYGYTF
13	TRBD1	TRBV12-5	.	TRBJ1-1	TGTGCTAGTGGTTTGACAGGGGGGTCTGAAGCTTTCTTT	CASGLTGGSEAFF
15	TRBD1	TRBV2	.	TRBJ2-2	TGTGCCAGCGGGACAAGGACAGGGAACACCGGGGAGCTGTTTTTT	CASGTRTGNTGELFF
13	.	TRBV30	.	TRBJ1-5	TGTGCCTGGGGGTGGACAGACAATCAGCCCCAGCATTTT	CAWGWTDNQPQHF
14	.	TRBV6-1	once	TRBJ2-3	TGTGCCAGCAGTGACGGGACTAGCACAGATACGCAGTATTTT	CASSDGTSTDTQYF
12	TRBD2	TRBV5-1	.	TRBJ2-5	TGCGCCAGTTCCCGGGAGGGAGAGACCCAGTACTTC	CASSREGETQYF
16	.	TRBV6-1	.	TRBJ2-7	TGTGCCAGCAGTGAAGGGATCACTACTCCCACCTACGAGCAGTACTTC	CASSEGITTPTYEQYF
13	.	TRBV11-2	.	TRBJ2-2	TGTGCCAGCAGCTCCTCGAACACCGGGGAGCTGTTTTTT	CASSSSNTGELFF
15	.	TRBV27	.	TRBJ2-5	TGTGCCAGCAGTTTTTCTCGGGGACTCCAAGAGACCCAGTACTTC	CASSFSRGLQETQYF
15	.	TRBV6-6	.	TRBJ1-2	TGTGCCAGCAGGGAAGGGACCGGGAGTGTCTATGGCTACACCTTC	CASREGTGSVYGYTF
14	.	TRBV5-8	once	TRBJ1-3	TGTGCCAGCAGCGGGGACATCTCTGGAAACACCATATATTTT	CASSGDISGNTIYF
15	.	TRBV5-6	.	TRBJ1-2	TGTGCCAGCAGGCGCCGTTACCTTCTAAACTATGGCTACACCTTC	CASRRRYLLNYGYTF
16	.	TRBV27	.	TRBJ2-1	TGTGCCAGCAGTTTAGTAGGGGCGGTACGGAGCAATGAGCAGTTCTTC	CASSLVGAVRSNEQFF
12	.	TRBV28	.	TRBJ2-3	TGTGCCAGCAGTTCCGGGGTAGATACGCAGTATTTT	CASSSGVDTQYF
15	TRBD1	TRBV2	once	TRBJ1-5	TGTGCCAGCAGCGCGGACAGGGCAATCAATCAGCCCCAGCATTTT	CASSADRAINQPQHF
14	.	TRBV25-1	.	TRBJ2-3	TGTGCCAGCAGTCCCGGACAGCCCCCAGATACGCAGTATTTT	CASSPGQPPDTQYF
15	.	TRBV5-1	once	TRBJ2-1	TGCGCCAGCAGCTTGGAGCCCGGTGCCTACAATGAGCAGTTCTTC	CASSLEPGAYNEQFF
13	.	TRBV7-8	few	TRBJ1-5	TGTGCCAGCAGCTCAGGGTACAATCAGCCCCAGCATTTT	CASSSGYNQPQHF
14	.	TRBV16	once	TRBJ2-5	TGTGCCAGCAGCCAATCGTCTAGTCAAGAGACCCAGTACTTC	CASSQSSSQETQYF
13	.	TRBV5-8	.	TRBJ1-5	TGTGCCAGCAGTGGAAGCGGGAGTCAGCCCCAGCATTTT	CASSGSGSQPQHF
14	TRBD2	TRBV27	.	TRBJ2-7	TGTGCCAGCCGCAGCGGGAGGCTTTCCTACGAGCAGTACTTC	CASRSGRLSYEQYF
14	.	TRBV27	.	TRBJ2-5	TGTGCCAGCAGTTTATCGACGGGGAAAGAGACCCAGTACTTC	CASSLSTGKETQYF
15	.	TRBV5-6	.	TRBJ2-3	TGTGCCAGCAGCTTGGGCCCTCTCAGGGGAGATACGCAGTATTTT	CASSLGPLRGDTQYF
16	TRBD1	TRBV27	.	TRBJ1-1	TGTGCCAGCAGTTTACAATGGACAGGGGGCTATACTGAAGCTTTCTTT	CASSLQWTGGYTEAFF
13	.	TRBV29-1	.	TRBJ2-7	TGCAGCGTTGCAAGGGACATAATTACGATGCAGTACTTC	CSVARDIITMQYF
14	.	TRBV6-1	many	TRBJ1-2	TGTGCCAGCAGTGATTGGGGCGGGGCCTATGGCTACACCTTC	CASSDWGGAYGYTF
15	TRBD1	TRBV28	few	TRBJ2-7	TGTGCCAGTTCGGTATCGGGACAGAGCTCCTACGAGCAGTACTTC	CASSVSGQSSYEQYF
12	.	TRBV5-1	.	TRBJ2-3	TGCGCCAGCAGCCCGGTGACAGATACGCAGTATTTT	CASSPVTDTQYF
15	TRBD1	TRBV4-2	.	TRBJ2-3	TGTGCCAGCAGCCATCCGACAGGGAGCACAGATACGCAGTATTTT	CASSHPTGSTDTQYF
14	TRBD2	TRBV5-1	.	TRBJ2-1	TGCGCCAGCAGCTTGGAGGGCACTCCGGGAGGGCAGTTCTTC	CASSLEGTPGGQFF
12	.	TRBV4-1	once	TRBJ1-1	TGCGCCAGCAGCCCAGTGGCAGGAAAAGCTTTCTTT	CASSPVAGKAFF
13	.	TRBV11-3	once	TRBJ2-2	TGTGCCAGCAGCCCCGGAGACGCCGGGGAGCTGTTTTTT	CASSPGDAGELFF
16	TRBD1	TRBV5-1	.	TRBJ1-3	TGCGCCAGCAGCCCGGGACAGCACTATTCTGGAAACACCATATATTTT	CASSPGQHYSGNTIYF
11	.	TRBV7-2	.	TRBJ1-2	TGTGCCAGCAGCTTAGTCCGGGGCTACACCTTC	CASSLVRGYTF
15	.	TRBV12-5	.	TRBJ1-3	TGTGCTAGTGGTTTGGGGACAGTCGGAGGAAACACCATATATTTT	CASGLGTVGGNTIYF
17	TRBD2	TRBV28	.	TRBJ2-7	TGTGCCAGCAGTTTCTCGGGACTAGCGGGTAACTCCTACGAGCAGTACTTC	CASSFSGLAGNSYEQYF
13	TRBD1	TRBV2	.	TRBJ2-7	TGTGCCAGCAGTGTAACAGGGGACTACGAGCAGTACTTC	CASSVTGDYEQYF
18	TRBD2	TRBV2	.	TRBJ2-6	TGTGCCACCCCGGCTCGGACTAGCGGGATTGCTGGGGCCAACGTCCTGACTTTC	CATPARTSGIAGANVLTF
14	TRBD1	TRBV28	.	TRBJ1-2	TGTGCCAGCAGGTCCTCAGGGGGCGCTGGAGGCTACACCTTC	CASRSSGGAGGYTF
14	.	TRBV14	few	TRBJ1-1	TGTGCCAGCAGCCAAGTTCCCGGGAACACTGAAGCTTTCTTT	CASSQVPGNTEAFF
15	TRBD2	TRBV25-1	few	TRBJ2-2	TGTGCCAGCAGTGAGGGACTAGCGAACACCGGGGAGCTGTTTTTT	CASSEGLANTGELFF
15	TRBD1	TRBV6-1	.	TRBJ2-3	TGTGCCAGCAGCCGACAGGGGGCAAGCACAGATACGCAGTATTTT	CASSRQGASTDTQYF
13	.	TRBV5-4	few	TRBJ2-1	TGTGCCAGCAGCTTTGTCCCTTTGGCTGAGCAGTTCTTC	CASSFVPLAEQFF
15	.	TRBV5-1	.	TRBJ1-1	TGCGCCAGCAGCCCTCTAGGGGACTTGGGCACTGAAGCTTTCTTT	CASSPLGDLGTEAFF
20	.	TRBV6-4	.	TRBJ2-7	TGTGCCAGCAGTTCTCGAGACCCGGTCGAAATTCCGAGGAGCTCCTACGAGCAGTACTTC	CASSSRDPVEIPRSSYEQYF
15	TRBD1	TRBV7-3	.	TRBJ1-1	TGTGCCAGCAGCGCTCAACAGGGGGCGCGGACTGAAGCTTTCTTT	CASSAQQGARTEAFF
17	.	TRBV28	.	TRBJ2-2	TGTGCCAGCAGTTCCGACGTCATCGGGTCACTAACCGGGGAGCTGTTTTTT	CASSSDVIGSLTGELFF
13	.	TRBV4-1	.	TRBJ2-7	TGCGCCAGCAGCCACCCCGGGGCCTACGAGCAGTACTTC	CASSHPGAYEQYF